One and the same sample provided the 8 T cell receptor beta chains below, sequenced in a study of T cell responses to AZD1222 COVID-19 vaccine. The table came from immunoSEQ multiplex PCR; TCRdb's copy has only in-frame clones and leaves some out. The sample lists roughly 130,000 clones, 88% occurring once. Source: peripheral blood, taken on day 0 of AZD1222 vaccination. These receptors were obtained from an adult in good health.

The chain carries TRBV6-5 and TRBJ2-7; D is possibly TRBD1 (6 bases). This CDR3 comprises 14 residues. Germline CDR1 reads MNHEY; CDR2 reads SVGAGI. V was pared by 8 bases and J by 3 bases, with 17 bases between. The CDR3 is CASGESGQHYEQYF. The CDR3, as DNA: TGTGCCAGCGGGGAGTCAGGACAGCACTACGAGCAGTACTTC.

This clone was recorded only once. The chain has TRBV15 and TRBJ2-3; D unclear. Trimming removed 1 base from V and 2 bases from J, with 10 bases in between. Germline values: CDR1 LNHNV, CDR2 YYDKDF (reference sequence). This CDR3 has 15 residues. The CDR3 region has the DNA TGTGCCACCAGCAGAGCTCGGGCCCTCACAGATACGCAGTATTTT. Translated, it gives CATSRARALTDTQYF.

The sample holds one count of this clone. V usage is TRBV6-2 or TRBV6-3 and J usage is TRBJ2-7; the D gene is possibly TRBD1 (5 bases). The CDR3 covers 15 residues. CDR1 is MNHEY and CDR2 is SVGEGT in the germline V gene. The V end was cut by 6 bases, the J end by 6 bases, with 21 bases between. DNA of the CDR3: TGTGCCAGCAGGCCTACGGGTGGGGCAACTGGCGAGCAGTACTTC. This gives the protein CASRPTGGATGEQYF.

The rearrangement uses TRBV7-2 and TRBJ1-4; 9 bases are a match to TRBD1. The CDR3 contains 17 residues. Germline CDR1 and CDR2: SGHTA and FQGNSA. V trimming: 3 bases; J trimming: 4 bases; junction bases outside the gene matches: 9. The CDR3 spells CASSFTGQGSINEKLFF. CDR3 sequence (DNA): TGTGCCAGCAGCTTCACGGGACAGGGATCAATTAATGAAAAACTGTTTTTT.

The V and J genes are TRBV2 and TRBJ1-3; D unresolved. Trimming stripped 7 bases from V and 1 base from J, with 11 bases between. CDR3 length equals 14 residues. The germline CDR1 and CDR2 sequences are SNHLY and FYNNEI. The CDR3 reads CASNDGGSGNTIYF. The CDR3 nucleotides are TGTGCCAGCAACGATGGCGGATCTGGAAACACCATATATTTT.

The count of this clone is one. The gene calls are TRBV5-6 and TRBJ2-1; 10 bases are a match to TRBD1. The germline CDR1 and CDR2 sequences are SGHDT and YYEEEE. Losses at the gene ends were 2 bases for V and 4 bases for J; bases not matched to a gene: 6. This CDR3 has 16 residues. The CDR3 DNA is TGTGCCAGCAGCTTCCCCCCGGGACAGGGGTACAATGAGCAGTTCTTC. It yields the protein CASSFPPGQGYNEQFF.

The chain combines TRBV19 with TRBJ1-1; D is undetermined. The ends were cut back, 5 bases at V and 0 bases at J, with 10 bases in the middle. Germline-derived CDR1 and CDR2 are LNHDA and SQIVND (reference sequence). CDR3 size: 14 residues. The DNA of the CDR3 is TGTGCCAGTAGTCTCGGGCAGATGAACACTGAAGCTTTCTTT. Its protein product is CASSLGQMNTEAFF.

The gene calls are TRBV7-9 and TRBJ1-4, with D tentatively TRBD1 (5 bases). Per the germline V gene, CDR1 is SEHNR and CDR2 is FQNEAQ (reference sequence). The CDR3 loop spans 13 amino acids. Trimming took 7 bases from V and 4 from J, leaving 10 bases between them. This CDR3 reads CASTPGGNEKLFF. DNA of the CDR3: TGTGCCAGCACCCCCGGGGGTAATGAAAAACTGTTTTTT.